Below are 20 T cell receptor beta chains sequenced from a single sample in a study of blood T cells in healthy people across ages. With a J-beta primer mix and a sample-barcoded 5' primer, a second PCR ran 7 to 11 cycles. In TCRdb, the 5' RACE reads were re-called with MiXCR into one record per CDR3 protein. In the table there are hundreds of thousands of distinct CDR3 sequences, about a fifth of which are singletons. Material for sequencing was blood. These TCRs come from a man between 65 and 85 years old in good health.

The table lists this clonotype with a few counts. The chain employs TRBV10-3 and TRBJ2-1; 7 nucleotides match TRBD1. From germline, CDR1 is ENHRY and CDR2 SYGVKD. V was clipped by 6 bases and J by 4 bases; unmatched bases: 9. CDR3 size: 15 residues. The CDR3: CAIRKTGTAYNEQFF. The CDR3 bases are TGTGCCATCAGAAAAACCGGGACAGCTTACAATGAGCAGTTCTTC.

This chain uses TRBV5-1 with TRBJ2-7; 7 bases match TRBD1. CDR1 SGHRS and CDR2 YFSETQ come from the germline V gene. This CDR3 is 14 amino acids long. V was pared by 4 bases and J by 3 bases, with 7 bases of the junction left unmatched. The CDR3: CASSTGQERYEQYF. CDR3 nucleotides: TGCGCCAGCAGCACCGGACAGGAGCGCTACGAGCAGTACTTC.

In its sample, this clonotype was seen a few times. This rearrangement joins TRBV5-1 to TRBJ2-3; D perhaps matches TRBD2 (5 bases). CDR1 is SGHRS, CDR2 YFSETQ, per germline. Trimming took 2 bases from V and 4 from J, leaving 11 bases between them. The CDR3 is 14 residues long. CDR3: CASSLGPSPDTQYF. The CDR3 region has the DNA TGCGCCAGCAGCTTAGGCCCTAGCCCAGATACGCAGTATTTT.

This chain uses TRBV12-3 or TRBV12-4 with TRBJ2-3; D ambiguous. The CDR3 is 15 residues long. Trimming took off 3 bases at V and 4 bases at J, with 14 bases between the two ends. The CDR3 DNA reads TGTGCCAGCAGTTTTGCTCCTAGTTCGGCAGATACGCAGTATTTT. Translation gives CASSFAPSSADTQYF.

The rearrangement uses TRBV2 and TRBJ2-5, with a possible D match to TRBD1 (6 bases). Germline V lookup: CDR1 SNHLY, CDR2 FYNNEI. Trimming shortened V by 4 bases and J by 7 bases, and 19 bases separated the two germline ends. The CDR3 covers 15 residues. The DNA for the CDR3 is TGTGCCAGCAGTGTCCGACAGGCCTATCAAATGACCCAGTACTTC. Its translation: CASSVRQAYQMTQYF.

This CDR3 is CASSLGTGAINYGYTF. The CDR3, as DNA: TGTGCCAGCAGTTTAGGGACAGGGGCAATAAACTATGGCTACACCTTC. The chain joins TRBV12-3 or TRBV12-4 to TRBJ1-2, with 9 bases matching TRBD1. There are 16 residues in the CDR3. V gave up 1 base and J gave up 2 bases; unmatched junction bases: 5.

This clonotype was recorded many times. The chain is built from TRBV7-2 and TRBJ2-7; D is uncertain. CDR3 length: 12 amino acids. Trimming removed 5 bases at V and 0 bases at J, with 5 bases between. Looked up from germline, CDR1 is SGHTA and CDR2 is FQGNSA. The CDR3 sequence is CASSPASYEQYV. DNA for the CDR3: TGTGCCAGCAGCCCCGCCTCCTACGAGCAGTACGTC.

This clonotype was picked up many times. The chain uses TRBV5-1 and TRBJ1-4, with 10 bases lining up with TRBD1. The CDR3 spans 19 residues. Germline V gene lookup returns CDR1 SGHRS and CDR2 YFSETQ. V was pared by 1 base and J by 3 bases, with 12 bases of the junction left unmatched. The CDR3 region has the DNA TGCGCCAGCAGCTTGCTGGGGCACGGGACAGGGGCTCCTAATGAAAAACTGTTTTTT. The encoded protein is CASSLLGHGTGAPNEKLFF.

In DNA, the CDR3 is TGTGCCAGCAGTTTAAGTTGGGCCGGGGAGCTGTTTTTT. This encodes CASSLSWAGELFF. V gene TRBV27 combines with J gene TRBJ2-2; D call uncertain. This CDR3 is built from 13 residues. Germline CDR1 and CDR2: MNHEY and SMNVEV (reference sequence). Trimming stripped 2 bases from V and 6 bases from J, with 7 bases between.

This clonotype came up a few times. The V call is TRBV20-1, the J call TRBJ1-2; D remains ambiguous. The V end lost 0 bases, the J end lost 4 bases, and 9 bases lay between the germline ends. Germline V lookup: CDR1 DFQATT, CDR2 SNEGSKA (reference sequence). There are 13 residues in the CDR3. The DNA of the CDR3 is TGCAGTGCTAGAGAGGACGGATTCTATGGCTACACCTTC. This sequence encodes CSAREDGFYGYTF.

This clonotype was seen repeatedly, ten times or more. This sequence joins TRBV5-6 and TRBJ1-3, with 7 bases identical to TRBD1. This CDR3 region has 16 residues. Germline values: CDR1 SGHDT, CDR2 YYEEEE. The J segment lost 3 bases and the V segment lost 2 bases, leaving 8 bases of the junction unmatched. CDR3 sequence reads: CASSFGDRVIGNTIYF. The CDR3 DNA follows: TGTGCCAGCAGCTTCGGTGACAGGGTCATTGGAAACACCATATATTTT.

The V gene is TRBV12-3 or TRBV12-4, the J gene TRBJ1-6; 7 nucleotides match TRBD1. The CDR3 is 14 amino acids. The trim removed 0 bases at V and 10 bases at J, leaving 3 bases unmatched. The chain's CDR3 is CASSLAGGRSPLHF. The CDR3 DNA follows: TGTGCCAGCAGTTTAGCAGGGGGCCGGTCACCCCTCCACTTT.

The chain employs TRBV7-2 and TRBJ1-5; tentatively, D is TRBD1 (5 bases). The CDR3 has 15 residues. V shed 2 bases and J shed 4 bases, with 12 bases lying between them. The V gene's germline CDR1 is SGHTA and CDR2 FQGNSA. The CDR3 DNA is TGTGCCAGCAGCTTATTAGACAGACCGAATCAGCCCCAGCATTTT. Residues: CASSLLDRPNQPQHF.

The V and J genes are TRBV12-3 or TRBV12-4 and TRBJ2-3; no firm D call. Trimming removed 8 bases from V and 6 bases from J, with 12 bases in between. CDR3 length: 12 residues. CDR3 amino acids: CASRPQTDTQYF. The CDR3 DNA sequence: TGTGCCAGCCGTCCACAGACGGATACGCAGTATTTT.

This clonotype was seen more than once but under ten times. The chain joins TRBV12-3 or TRBV12-4 to TRBJ2-3; 9 bases map to TRBD2. J lost 4 bases, V lost 5 bases, and 10 bases had no gene match. The CDR3 covers 16 residues. The CDR3 reads CASSLGTSPLPDTQYF. CDR3 bases: TGTGCCAGCAGTCTCGGGACTAGCCCCCTCCCAGATACGCAGTATTTT.

In its sample, this clonotype was seen a few times. V is TRBV12-3 or TRBV12-4 and J is TRBJ2-1; 8 nucleotides line up with TRBD1. The CDR3 has 15 residues. V lost 4 bases to trimming and J lost 10 bases; unmatched junction nucleotides: 12. The CDR3 DNA follows: TGTGCCAGCAGTTGGACTACCGGGTGGACAGGGGAGCAGTTCTTC. The encoded protein is CASSWTTGWTGEQFF.

The chain combines TRBV25-1 with TRBJ1-2; D possibly corresponds to TRBD1 (5 bases). The germline V gene has CDR1 MGHDK and CDR2 SYGVNS. The CDR3 length is 15 residues. V dropped 4 bases and J dropped 5 bases, with 17 bases sitting between them. Here the CDR3 DNA reads TGTGCCAGCAGTGGCCAGGGAGAGGGGCCATATGGCTACACCTTC. Residues: CASSGQGEGPYGYTF.

This clonotype has only a few counts. At one boundary the junction diverges from the germline segment, which might be a read error. The chain employs TRBV9 and TRBJ1-1; no firm D call. Looked up from germline, CDR1 is SGDLS and CDR2 is YYNGEE. The CDR3 is 13 amino acids. CDR3 sequence reads: CASSVEWHTEAFF. CDR3 nucleotides: TGTGCCAGCAGCGTAGAGTGGCACACCGAAGCTTTCTTT. Full variable domain (missing parts from reference TRBV9 and TRBJ1-1): DSGVTQTPKHLITATGQRVTLRCSPRSGDLSVYWYQQSLDQGLQFLIQYYNGEERAKGNILERFSAQQFPDLHSELNLSSLELGDSALYFCASSVEWHTEAFFGQGTRLTVV.

This clonotype was recorded many times. The chain couples TRBV5-1 to TRBJ1-2; 8 bases fit TRBD1. The length of the CDR3 is 14 residues. V lost 3 bases, J lost 0 bases, and 1 base stayed unmatched. Per the germline V gene, CDR1 is SGHRS and CDR2 is YFSETQ. In DNA form, the CDR3 reads TGCGCCAGCAGCTGGGGACAGGCTAACTATGGCTACACCTTC. This codes for CASSWGQANYGYTF. Filled out from reference TRBV5-1 and TRBJ1-2, the complete variable domain reads KAGVTQTPRYLIKTRGQQVTLSCSPISGHRSVSWYQQTPGQGLQFLFEYFSETQRNKGNFPGRFSGRQFSNSRSEMNVSTLELGDSALYLCASSWGQANYGYTFGSGTRLTVV.

This clonotype was detected a few times. V usage is TRBV6-5 and J usage is TRBJ2-1, with 7 bases matching TRBD2. Germline V gives CDR1 MNHEY, CDR2 SVGAGI. V lost 11 bases, J lost 6 bases, and 13 bases stayed unmatched. The CDR3 loop spans 14 amino acids. CDR3 nucleotide sequence: TGTGCCGCCTCTTGGCGGGGGAGAAGCAATGAGCAGTTCTTC. This translates into CAASWRGRSNEQFF.